Presented here are 7 T cell receptor beta chains from one specimen sequenced in a study of OX40 agonist ivuxolimab in advanced cancers. TCRdb's table, derived via immunoSEQ multiplex PCR, lists solely in-frame clones and lacks some. The data hold fewer than 140,000 clones, with 90% observed a single time. Sequences were derived from CD4+ or CD8+ T cells sorted from blood, sampled in a trial of the OX40 agonist ivuxolimab. Receptors were obtained from an adult with an advanced solid tumor such as melanoma, head and neck, liver or kidney cancer.

The CDR3 protein is CASSFSSGGEQYF. In DNA form, the CDR3 reads TGCGCCAGCAGCTTCTCATCAGGGGGGGAGCAGTACTTC. V is TRBV5-1 and J is TRBJ2-7, with D perhaps TRBD1 (7 bases). CDR3 length: 13 amino acids. Trimming shortened V by 2 bases and J by 7 bases, and 13 bases separated the two germline ends. Germline loops: CDR1 SGHRS, CDR2 YFSETQ.

The J gene is TRBJ1-1, the V gene TRBV30, with a weak D call TRBD1 (5 bases). Per the germline V gene, CDR1 is GTSNPN and CDR2 is SVGIG (reference sequence). V was cut by 8 bases and J by 4 bases, with 20 bases left in between. The CDR3 extends over 14 amino acids. The CDR3 sequence: CARNRDSGGTEAFF. DNA for the CDR3: TGTGCCCGGAACCGAGACTCCGGGGGCACTGAAGCTTTCTTT.

V and J are TRBV14 and TRBJ1-3; no clear D gene. There are 15 residues in the CDR3. Per the germline V gene, CDR1 is SGHDN and CDR2 is FVKESK. V gave up 1 base and J gave up 0 bases, with 7 bases separating them. CDR3 sequence: CASSQVTTSGNTIYF. In nucleotides, the CDR3 is TGTGCCAGCAGCCAAGTTACAACCTCTGGAAACACCATATATTTT.

Comment on this clone: Other DNA sequences from this sample encode an identical CDR3 as well. The rearrangement links TRBV10-3 to TRBJ1-5, with TRBD1 identical over 11 bases. The CDR3 is made up of 15 amino acids. With 3 bases clipped from V and 6 bases from J, the junction kept 4 bases outside the gene matches. Germline CDR1 is ENHRY and CDR2 is SYGVKD. For the CDR3, the DNA is TGTGCCATCAGTGAAGGACAGGGGGCAGGTCAGCCCCAGCATTTT. Translation gives CAISEGQGAGQPQHF.

This chain links TRBV4-3 with TRBJ1-2; D possibly corresponds to TRBD1 (5 bases). Germline CDR1 is LGHNA and CDR2 is YSLEER. Trimming removed 1 base from V and 8 bases from J, with 17 bases in between. The CDR3 spans 15 residues. The CDR3 is CASSQGLGGIGGYTF. The DNA of the CDR3 is TGCGCCAGCAGCCAAGGCTTGGGGGGGATAGGCGGCTACACCTTC.

The rearrangement uses TRBV5-1 and TRBJ1-5, with D uncertain. V gave up 3 bases and J gave up 3 bases, with 7 bases separating them. The CDR3 runs to 13 residues. Per the germline V gene, CDR1 is SGHRS and CDR2 is YFSETQ. The CDR3 DNA sequence: TGCGCCAGCAGCTCGGGAGCCAATCAGCCCCAGCATTTT. Protein: CASSSGANQPQHF.

The chain has TRBV7-2 and TRBJ2-2; unclear D gene. This CDR3 region has 18 residues. Germline-derived CDR1 and CDR2 are SGHTA and FQGNSA. The V end lost 1 base, the J end lost 1 base, and 16 bases lay between the germline ends. The CDR3 region is CASSLGLAPPKNTGELFF. Here the CDR3 DNA reads TGTGCCAGCAGCTTAGGCTTGGCTCCACCAAAGAACACCGGGGAGCTGTTTTTT.